This record concerns one T cell receptor (beta chain) sequence. The clone's antigen remains unknown. The record has no base qualities; no much larger clone is one base away. The sample's time point, from its label and the paper: patch test 3, about 24 weeks after DPC sensitization. This sample's treatment or condition label indicates: therapeutic diphenylcyclopropenone sensitization with weekly scalp DPC. At each patch-test visit, blood was drawn before the patch test was applied. Patients were eligible if aged 18 to 70, diagnosed with alopecia and judged suitable for DPC therapy, and pregnant patients were excluded. Total RNA was extracted from unfractionated whole blood collected in Tempus Blood RNA tubes. The data derive from a study of human T cells and chemical hapten exposure (dated by TCRdb to the early 2020s). Broadly, across the study: For sensitization, 2% DPC in acetone was applied to an approximately 2 cm by approximately 2 cm area of upper inner arm skin. Throughout the study period of roughly 24 weeks, patients also received therapeutic DPC doses to the scalp every week. Patch tests used Finn chambers with 0.01% DPC on the upper back, scored after 6 days by International Contact Dermatitis Research Group standards. Most of the patients in the cohort were female, and the cohort covered alopecia areata with under or over 50% scalp involvement, alopecia totalis and alopecia universalis. Libraries were pooled for sequencing, and per-sample TCR yields varied mainly because of small differences in library volumes within the pool. The study tracked peripheral blood TCR repertoire changes in vivo during primary and secondary sensitization to the hapten diphenylcyclopropenone (DPC) in alopecia patients. Blood samples were taken from patients before sensitization (week 0) and then at 2, 6 and about 24 weeks after DPC sensitization. Approximately 30 alopecia patients provided blood for TCR sequencing at one to four time points (pre-sensitization, 2, 6 and 24 weeks). On the study overall, not on this receptor specifically: The number of TCRs above 1 in 1000 frequency did not change with DPC sensitization; there was no evidence of global repertoire structure alterations. After repeated subsampling, changes were observed in the strength of the expansion versus patch-test correlation and in the threshold at which the correlation became significant. Expanded TCRs formed significantly more large CDR3 similarity clusters than pre-sensitization or healthy control sets, consistent with antigen-driven responses. Because all patients had alopecia, a presumed autoimmune disease, the immune response of the patients might differ from that of healthy individuals. A positive correlation was found between the number of PT1 expanded TCRs and patch test score, with significance reached at thresholds 8, 16 and 32 but not 4.

Library construction relied on RACE. The instrument given in TCRdb is NextSeq 500. During library preparation, unique molecular identifiers were attached to individual cDNA molecules so that TCRs could be counted in a quantitative, reproducible way. Each blood RNA sample was used to sequence both TCR alpha and TCR beta chains. As for the authors' bioinformatics: Samples had a median of roughly 87,000 TCRs, with a range from about 23,224 to 690,600. V, J and CDR3 annotation of the TCR reads was carried out using the Decombinator software suite. For PS versus PT1 abundance plots, all samples were subsampled to the same number of TCRs (28,000). Expanded TCRs were defined as absent before sensitization and observed at least eight times at the 2-week time point. TCRdb trimmed the raw reads at Q25, called clones with MiXCR and kept productive beta chains. Rows with one shared CDR3 protein collapse into an entry with the most common genes and DNA. TCRdb assigned the V and J calls; the authors' analysis was not used. Within this sample are about 90,000 distinct CDR3 sequences, with about 11% of them counted one time only. The ten top clones hold about 0.95% of the sample.

The sample was whole blood, taken in connection with sensitization to the hapten diphenylcyclopropenone (DPC). The clonotype comes from a woman younger than 45 with alopecia areata. Some clones in this sample may be carry-over from other donors' samples.

The CDR3 has the sequence CASSLWTQSNQPQHF. The DNA sequence is TGTGCCAGCAGCTTGTGGACGCAAAGCAATCAGCCCCAGCATTTT. The rearranged chain carries TRBV5-6 and TRBJ1-5, with the D gene call left open. The germline V gene yields SGHDT for CDR1 and YYEEEE for CDR2. The CDR3 contains 15 residues, cysteine and phenylalanine counted. Only the CDR3 DNA is retained, 45 bases long and in frame from the first base. Trimming removed 1 base from V and 1 base from J, leaving 9 bases between the germline ends.